Sequencing of this T cell receptor beta chain was carried out in a study of control samples from healthy donors and cancer patients (dated by TCRdb to between 2020 and 2021). Concerning this clone itself: This clone's antigen is unknown. Qualities for individual bases were not recorded, and no much larger clone is one base off.

The V end gives up 3 bases and the J end 8 bases, leaving 10 bases in the junction not matched to a gene. Inclusive of the bounding cysteine and phenylalanine, the CDR3 is 15 residues long. The retained sequence is limited to the CDR3, 45 bases, with the frame set at the first base. CDR1 and CDR2 are read off the germline V gene (reference sequence) as GTSNPN and SVGIG. Libraries were built with the immunoSEQ multiplex PCR assay. Entries here come from immuneACCESS through TCRdb and include only in-frame sequences with V and J called. Some clones fail to appear in such tables; in the studies checked, an unresolved V gene covers under half of the shortfall, and the cause of the remainder is unknown. The sample contains 70,000 to 90,000 clones, 70% to 90% of them found a single time. The top ten clonotypes cover over 1.5% of the sample.

This sequence originates from a woman aged 60-75 years with head and neck cancer. Rearrangement joined TRBV30 to TRBJ2-1; 10 bases in the middle match TRBD1. Material: PBMCs. The nucleotides read TGTGCCTGGAGGGTCGGACAGGGGGGCGGCGATGAGCAGTTCTTC. This gives the protein CAWRVGQGGGDEQFF.